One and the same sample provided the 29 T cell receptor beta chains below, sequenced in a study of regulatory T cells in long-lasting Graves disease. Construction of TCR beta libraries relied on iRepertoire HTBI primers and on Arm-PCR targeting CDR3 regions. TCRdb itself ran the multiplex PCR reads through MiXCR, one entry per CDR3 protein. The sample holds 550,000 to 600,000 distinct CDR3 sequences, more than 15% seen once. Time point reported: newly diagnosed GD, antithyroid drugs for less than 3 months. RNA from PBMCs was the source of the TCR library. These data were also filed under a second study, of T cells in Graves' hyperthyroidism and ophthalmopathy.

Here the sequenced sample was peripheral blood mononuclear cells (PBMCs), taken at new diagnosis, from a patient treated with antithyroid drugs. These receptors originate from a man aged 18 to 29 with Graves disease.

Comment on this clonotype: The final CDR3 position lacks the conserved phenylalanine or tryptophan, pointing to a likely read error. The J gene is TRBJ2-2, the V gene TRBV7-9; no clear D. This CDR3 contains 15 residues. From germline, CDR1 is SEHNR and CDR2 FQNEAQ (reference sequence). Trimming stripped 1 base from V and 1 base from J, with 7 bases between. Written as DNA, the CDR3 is TGTGCCAGCAGCTTAGATACCCGGAACACCGGGGAGCTGTTTCTT. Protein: CASSLDTRNTGELFL.

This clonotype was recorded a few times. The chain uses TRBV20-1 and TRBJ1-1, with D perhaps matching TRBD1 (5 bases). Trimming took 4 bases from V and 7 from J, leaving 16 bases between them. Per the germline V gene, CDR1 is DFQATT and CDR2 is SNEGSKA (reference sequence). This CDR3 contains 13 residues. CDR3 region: CSANRDGTVEAFF. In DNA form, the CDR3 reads TGCAGTGCTAACCGGGACGGAACGGTTGAAGCTTTCTTT.

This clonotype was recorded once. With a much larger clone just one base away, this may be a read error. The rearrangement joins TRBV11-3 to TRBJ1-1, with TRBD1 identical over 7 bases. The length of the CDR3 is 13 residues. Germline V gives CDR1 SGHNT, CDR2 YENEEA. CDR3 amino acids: CATSLDTGQLPFF. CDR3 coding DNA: TGTGCCACCAGCTTAGATACGGGACAGCTCCCTTTCTTT.

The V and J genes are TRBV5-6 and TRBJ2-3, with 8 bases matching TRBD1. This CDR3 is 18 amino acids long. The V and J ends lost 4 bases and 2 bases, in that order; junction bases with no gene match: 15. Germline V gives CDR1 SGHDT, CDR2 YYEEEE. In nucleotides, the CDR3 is TGTGCCAGCAGCCCGAAACCTGACAGGGGCTGGGACACAGATACGCAGTATTTT. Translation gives CASSPKPDRGWDTDTQYF.

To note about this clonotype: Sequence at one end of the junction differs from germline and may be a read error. The CDR3 protein is CAGSSSGEQYF. The CDR3 DNA sequence: TGTGCCGGCAGTAGTAGCGGCGAGCAGTACTTC. This chain uses TRBV2 with TRBJ2-7; D is possibly TRBD2 (6 bases). Per the germline V gene, CDR1 is SNHLY and CDR2 is FYNNEI. The CDR3 is 11 amino acids.

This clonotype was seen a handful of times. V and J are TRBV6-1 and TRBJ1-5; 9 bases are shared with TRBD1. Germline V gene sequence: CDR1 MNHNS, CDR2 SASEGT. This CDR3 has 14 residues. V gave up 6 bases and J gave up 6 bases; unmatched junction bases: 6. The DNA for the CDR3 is TGTGCCAGCAGCAAGGACAGGGGAATTCAGCCCCAGCATTTT. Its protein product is CASSKDRGIQPQHF.

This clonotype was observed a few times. CDR3 in DNA: TGTGCCAGCAGCGTAGCGAGTCTTGGAAGCGGTACGCAGTATTTT. Translating it yields CASSVASLGSGTQYF. The chain is built from TRBV9 and TRBJ2-3; D possibly corresponds to TRBD2 (5 bases). The germline V gene encodes CDR1 SGDLS and CDR2 YYNGEE. The CDR3 extends over 15 amino acids. V lost 0 bases and J 8 bases, leaving 16 bases between the germline ends. Looking up the rest from reference TRBV9 and TRBJ2-3 gives the full variable domain: DSGVTQTPKHLITATGQRVTLRCSPRSGDLSVYWYQQSLDQGLQFLIQYYNGEERAKGNILERFSAQQFPDLHSELNLSSLELGDSALYFCASSVASLGSGTQYFGPGTRLTVL.

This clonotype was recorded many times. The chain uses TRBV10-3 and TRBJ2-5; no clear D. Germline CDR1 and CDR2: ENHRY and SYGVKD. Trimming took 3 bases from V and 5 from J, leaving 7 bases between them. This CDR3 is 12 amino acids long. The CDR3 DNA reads TGTGCCATCAGTGATAACACCGAGACCCAGTACTTC. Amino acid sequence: CAISDNTETQYF.

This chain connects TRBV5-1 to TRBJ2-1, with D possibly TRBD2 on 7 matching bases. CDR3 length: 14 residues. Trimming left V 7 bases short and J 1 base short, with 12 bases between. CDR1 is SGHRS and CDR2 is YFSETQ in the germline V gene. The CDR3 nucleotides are TGCGCCAGCGAGGGGGGGGCATCCTACAATGAGCAGTTCTTC. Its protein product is CASEGGASYNEQFF.

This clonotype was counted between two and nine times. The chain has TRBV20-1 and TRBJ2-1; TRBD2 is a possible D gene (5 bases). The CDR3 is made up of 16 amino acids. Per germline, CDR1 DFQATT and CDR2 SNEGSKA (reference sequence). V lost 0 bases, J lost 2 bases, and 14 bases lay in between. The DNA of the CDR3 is TGCAGTGCTAGAGATCTTGGGCGGGCGACCTACAATGAGCAGTTCTTC. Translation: CSARDLGRATYNEQFF.

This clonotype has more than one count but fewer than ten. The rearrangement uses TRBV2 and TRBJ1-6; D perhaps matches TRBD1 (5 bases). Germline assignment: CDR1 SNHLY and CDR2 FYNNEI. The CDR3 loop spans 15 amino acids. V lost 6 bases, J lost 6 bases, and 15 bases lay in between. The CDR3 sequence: CASSQRSRVNSPLHF. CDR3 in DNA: TGTGCCAGCAGCCAAAGAAGCAGGGTTAATTCACCCCTCCACTTT. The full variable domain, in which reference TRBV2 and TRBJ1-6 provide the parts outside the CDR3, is EPEVTQTPSHQVTQMGQEVILRCVPISNHLYFYWYRQILGQKVEFLVSFYNNEISEKSEIFDDQFSVERPDGSNFTLKIRSTKLEDSAMYFCASSQRSRVNSPLHFGNGTRLTVT.

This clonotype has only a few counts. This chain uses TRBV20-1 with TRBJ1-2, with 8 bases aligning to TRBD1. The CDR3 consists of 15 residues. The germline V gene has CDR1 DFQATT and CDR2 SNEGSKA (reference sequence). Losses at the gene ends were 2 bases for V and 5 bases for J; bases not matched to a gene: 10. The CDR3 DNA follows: TGCAGTGCTAGACCACCGGGACAGGTTCTATATGGCTACACCTTC. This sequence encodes CSARPPGQVLYGYTF.

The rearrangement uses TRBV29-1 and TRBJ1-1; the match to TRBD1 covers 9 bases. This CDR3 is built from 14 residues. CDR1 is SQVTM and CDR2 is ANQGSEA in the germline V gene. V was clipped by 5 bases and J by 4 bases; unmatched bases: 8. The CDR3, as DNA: TGCAGCGTTCGCGGACGACAGGGGGTCACTGAAGCTTTCTTT. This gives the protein CSVRGRQGVTEAFF.

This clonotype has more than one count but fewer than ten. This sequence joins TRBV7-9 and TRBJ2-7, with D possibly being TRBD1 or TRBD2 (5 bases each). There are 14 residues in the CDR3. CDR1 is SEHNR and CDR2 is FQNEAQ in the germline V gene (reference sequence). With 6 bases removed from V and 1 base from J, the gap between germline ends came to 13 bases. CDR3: CASSLNGASYEQYF. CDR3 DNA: TGTGCCAGCAGTCTTAACGGGGCATCCTACGAGCAGTACTTC.

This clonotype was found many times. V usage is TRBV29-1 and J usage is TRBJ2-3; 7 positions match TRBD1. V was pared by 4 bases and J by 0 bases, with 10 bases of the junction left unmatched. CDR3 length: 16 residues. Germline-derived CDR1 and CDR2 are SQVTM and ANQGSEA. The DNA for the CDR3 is TGCAGCGTTGCGCCACAGGGGACAATTAGCACAGATACGCAGTATTTT. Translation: CSVAPQGTISTDTQYF.

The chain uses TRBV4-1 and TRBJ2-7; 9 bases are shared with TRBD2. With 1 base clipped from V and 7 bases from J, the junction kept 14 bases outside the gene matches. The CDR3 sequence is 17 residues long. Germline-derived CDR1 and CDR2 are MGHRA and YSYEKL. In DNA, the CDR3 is TGCGCCAGCAGCCAAGTCGGGCGGCGGGAGGGCCCTCAGGAGCAGTACTTC. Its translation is CASSQVGRREGPQEQYF.

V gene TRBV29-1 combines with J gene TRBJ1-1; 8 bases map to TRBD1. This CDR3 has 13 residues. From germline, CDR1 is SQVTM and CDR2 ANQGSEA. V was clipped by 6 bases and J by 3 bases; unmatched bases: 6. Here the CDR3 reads CSVRPTGDTEAFF. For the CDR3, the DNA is TGCAGCGTGAGGCCGACAGGGGACACTGAAGCTTTCTTT.

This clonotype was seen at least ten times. CDR3 sequence reads: CASSPGTGGYGYTF. In DNA, the CDR3 is TGTGCCAGCAGCCCAGGGACAGGGGGCTATGGCTACACCTTC. This chain connects TRBV18 to TRBJ1-2, with 11 nucleotides matching TRBD1. CDR1 is KGHSH, CDR2 LQKENI, per germline. The CDR3 is 14 amino acids. With 8 bases clipped from V and 4 bases from J, the junction kept 6 bases outside the gene matches.

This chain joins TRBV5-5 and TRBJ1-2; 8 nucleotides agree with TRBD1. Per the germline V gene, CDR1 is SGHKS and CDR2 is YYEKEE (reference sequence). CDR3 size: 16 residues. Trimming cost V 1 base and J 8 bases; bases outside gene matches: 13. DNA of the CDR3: TGTGCCAGCAGCTTGAACCCAGGACAGGGAGGCCGCGGCTACACCTTC. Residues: CASSLNPGQGGRGYTF.

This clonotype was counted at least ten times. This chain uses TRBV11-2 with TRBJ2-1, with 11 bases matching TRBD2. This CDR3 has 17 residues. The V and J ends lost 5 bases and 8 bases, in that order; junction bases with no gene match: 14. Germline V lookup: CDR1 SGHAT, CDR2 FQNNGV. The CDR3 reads CASSRALIGLAGDEQFF. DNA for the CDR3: TGTGCCAGCAGCCGAGCCCTGATAGGACTAGCGGGTGATGAGCAGTTCTTC. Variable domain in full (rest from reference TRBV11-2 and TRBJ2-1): EAGVAQSPRYKIIEKRQSVAFWCNPISGHATLYWYQQILGQGPKLLIQFQNNGVVDDSQLPKDRFSAERLKGVDSTLKIQPAKLEDSAVYLCASSRALIGLAGDEQFFGPGTRLTVL.

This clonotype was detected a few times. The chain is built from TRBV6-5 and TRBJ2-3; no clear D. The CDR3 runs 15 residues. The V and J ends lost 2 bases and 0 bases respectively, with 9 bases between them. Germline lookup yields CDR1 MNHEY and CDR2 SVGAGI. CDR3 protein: CASSYEGASTDTQYF. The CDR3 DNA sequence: TGTGCCAGCAGTTACGAAGGAGCTAGCACAGATACGCAGTATTTT.

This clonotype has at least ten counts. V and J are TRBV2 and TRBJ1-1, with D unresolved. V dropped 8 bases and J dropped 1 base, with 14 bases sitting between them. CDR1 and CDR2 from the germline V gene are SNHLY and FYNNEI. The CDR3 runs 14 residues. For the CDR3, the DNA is TGTGCCAGCCTTAATACTGGTGGGAACACTGAAGCTTTCTTT. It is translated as CASLNTGGNTEAFF.

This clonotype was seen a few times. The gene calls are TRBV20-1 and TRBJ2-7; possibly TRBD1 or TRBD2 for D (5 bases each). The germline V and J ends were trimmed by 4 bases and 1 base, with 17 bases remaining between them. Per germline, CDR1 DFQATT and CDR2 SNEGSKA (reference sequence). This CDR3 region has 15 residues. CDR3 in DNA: TGCAGTGCTATTCCTACGGGACGCAAGTCCTACGAGCAGTACTTC. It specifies CSAIPTGRKSYEQYF.

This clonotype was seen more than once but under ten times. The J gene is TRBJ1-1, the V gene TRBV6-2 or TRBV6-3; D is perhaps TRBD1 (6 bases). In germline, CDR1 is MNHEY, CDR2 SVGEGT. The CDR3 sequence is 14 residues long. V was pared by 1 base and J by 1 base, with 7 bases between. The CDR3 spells CASSYWDTNTEAFF. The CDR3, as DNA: TGTGCCAGCAGTTACTGGGACACGAACACTGAAGCTTTCTTT.

CDR3 DNA sequence: TGTGCCAGCAGCTTACCCCGGGACAGGGAGGCTCAGCCCCAGCATTTT. This gives the protein CASSLPRDREAQPQHF. The V call is TRBV7-2, the J call TRBJ1-5; 9 nucleotides line up with TRBD1. Trimming removed 2 bases from V and 6 bases from J; junction bases left unmatched: 8. The CDR3 contains 16 residues. Per germline, CDR1 SGHTA and CDR2 FQGNSA.

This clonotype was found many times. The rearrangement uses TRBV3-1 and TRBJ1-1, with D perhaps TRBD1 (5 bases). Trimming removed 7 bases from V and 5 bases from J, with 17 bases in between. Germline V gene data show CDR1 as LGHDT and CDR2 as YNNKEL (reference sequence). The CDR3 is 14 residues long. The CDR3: CASNPGGVNTEAFF. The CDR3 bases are TGTGCCAGCAACCCCGGGGGGGTTAATACTGAAGCTTTCTTT.

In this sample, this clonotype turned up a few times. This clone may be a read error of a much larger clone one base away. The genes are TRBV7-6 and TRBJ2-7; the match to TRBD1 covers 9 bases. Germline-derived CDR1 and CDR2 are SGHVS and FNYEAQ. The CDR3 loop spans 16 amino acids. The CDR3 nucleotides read TGTGCCAGCAGCCCACTGAAAGGGACAGGGCACTACGGGCAGTACTTC. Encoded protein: CASSPLKGTGHYGQYF.

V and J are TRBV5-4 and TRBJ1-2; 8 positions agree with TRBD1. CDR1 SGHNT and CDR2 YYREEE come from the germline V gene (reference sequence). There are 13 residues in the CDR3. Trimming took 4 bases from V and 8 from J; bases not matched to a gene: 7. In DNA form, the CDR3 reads TGTGCCAGCAGCCTACAGGGGGGCGCGGGCTACACCTTC. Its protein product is CASSLQGGAGYTF.

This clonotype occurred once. The CDR3 region is CASSSVFF. The CDR3 nucleotides are TGTGCCAGCAGCTCTGTGTTTTTT. The chain has TRBV5-8 and TRBJ1-4; D gene ambiguous. The CDR3 is made up of 8 amino acids. The V gene lost 3 bases and the J gene lost 15 bases, with 3 bases spanning the gap. Germline V CDR1 and CDR2: SGHTS, YDEGEE. The full variable domain, in which reference TRBV5-8 and TRBJ1-4 provide the parts outside the CDR3, is EAGVTQSPTHLIKTRGQQATLRCSPISGHTSVYWYQQALGLGLQFLLWYDEGEERNRGNFPPRFSGRQFPNYSSELNVNALELEDSALYLCASSSVFFGSGTQLSVL.